This TCR beta chain was obtained from a study of blood T cell repertoires in COVID-19. This clone was counted a single time. The study drew participants aged about 18 to 95 years from 24 US areas. Donors were grouped by their self-reported clinical history. In the original analysis: Estimates of nucleated cell counts were drawn from the amplification of reference gene primers. This table comes from immunoSEQ multiplex PCR, and its TCRdb copy is limited to in-frame clones, with some not included. That table is the source of V, J and clone size, and D and trimming were worked out from the DNA. The sample comprises under 150,000 clones, around 89% of which are singletons, and 1.2% rests with the top ten. The V gene end was trimmed by 5 bases and the J gene end by 0 bases; junction bases not matched to a gene: 4. Germline CDR1 is MNHEY and CDR2 is SMNVEV (reference sequence). The CDR3 extends over 18 amino acids.

This TCR derives from a woman aged 25 to 39 with acute COVID-19. V usage is TRBV27 and J usage is TRBJ2-1, with 16 bases matching TRBD2. The specimen sequenced was PBMCs or T cells enriched from blood (not recorded which). The CDR3 DNA follows: TGTGCCAGCAGTGGGGGACTAGCGGGAGGGGCCTCCTACAATGAGCAGTTCTTC. Its translation: CASSGGLAGGASYNEQFF.